The T cell receptor beta chain described here comes from a study of blood T cell repertoires in COVID-19. Across the study: From T cells, B-cell-depleted T cells, or PBMCs came the material, which was cDNA or gDNA.

Germline CDR1 and CDR2: MNHEY and SVGAGI. The CDR3 loop spans 13 amino acids. V was pared by 8 bases and J by 3 bases, with 14 bases between. Libraries were prepared by immunoSEQ multiplex PCR; TCRdb keeps only in-frame clonotypes and omits some of them. In the table there are a few hundred thousand clones, over 75% of which are singletons. Seattle enrolled patients during active infection and tracked them longitudinally. This clone was counted once. Sample: peripheral blood. The receptor was isolated from a woman in her 70s with COVID-19, enrolled during active disease. V gene TRBV6-5 combines with J gene TRBJ2-7; D possibly corresponds to TRBD2 (5 bases). For the CDR3, the DNA is TGTGCCAGCTCGGTCGGCGGAGGCTACGAGCAGTACTTC. As protein: CASSVGGGYEQYF.